Below, 19 T cell receptor beta chains from the same sample are listed, as sequenced in a study of T cells in Graves' hyperthyroidism and ophthalmopathy. TCR beta CDR3 regions were amplified from RNA. When the TCR CDR3 underwent first-round RT-PCR, the HTBI primer set was used. TCRdb independently ran MiXCR on the multiplex PCR reads; one entry per CDR3 protein. This table holds 340,000 or so distinct CDR3 sequences, around 17% found once. The source material was blood. The origin of the receptors is a young man with Graves' hyperthyroidism.

This clonotype was recorded a few times. V gene TRBV24-1 combines with J gene TRBJ2-3; D possibly matches TRBD1 or TRBD2 (5 bases each). There are 14 residues in the CDR3. V lost 0 bases to trimming and J lost 5 bases, with 8 bases between them. Germline values: CDR1 KGHDR, CDR2 SFDVKD. The CDR3 here is CATSDLLGVDTQYF. In nucleotides, the CDR3 is TGTGCCACCAGTGATTTGCTGGGGGTAGATACGCAGTATTTT.

Notes on this clonotype: The junction departs from germline at one end; a sequencing error may be responsible. V is TRBV7-6 and J is TRBJ1-2; D is perhaps TRBD1 (6 bases). Germline CDR1 SGHVS, CDR2 FNYEAQ. This CDR3 is built from 13 residues. CDR3 nucleotide sequence: TGTGCCAGCAGCCTAGCGGGGGCGCTCGGCTACACCTTC. It translates to CASSLAGALGYTF.

V usage is TRBV12-3 or TRBV12-4 and J usage is TRBJ1-3, with 8 nucleotides matching TRBD1. V dropped 5 bases and J dropped 0; count of bases not matched to a gene: 6. The length of the CDR3 is 16 residues. DNA of the CDR3: TGTGCCAGCAGTCATGGGGACAGGAGCTCTGGAAACACCATATATTTT. Protein sequence: CASSHGDRSSGNTIYF.

This clonotype appeared many times. The V gene is TRBV5-1, the J gene TRBJ2-2, with 8 positions matching TRBD1. V was clipped by 4 bases and J by 2 bases; unmatched bases: 4. Germline loops: CDR1 SGHRS, CDR2 YFSETQ. The CDR3 runs to 15 residues. The CDR3 DNA reads TGCGCCAGCAGCGCCGACAGGGGTAACACCGGGGAGCTGTTTTTT. Translated, it gives CASSADRGNTGELFF.

This sequence joins TRBV5-6 and TRBJ1-2; 10 bases agree with TRBD1. The CDR3 length is 13 residues. Germline loops: CDR1 SGHDT, CDR2 YYEEEE. J was trimmed by 8 bases and V by 3 bases; bases with no gene match: 4. The CDR3 bases are TGTGCCAGCAGCTGGGACAGGGGCGTGGGCTACACCTTC. This gives the protein CASSWDRGVGYTF.

The table lists this clonotype with many counts. The chain uses TRBV20-1 and TRBJ1-4; a possible D gene is TRBD1 (5 bases). V lost 3 bases and J lost 7, with 15 bases in between. CDR3 length: 14 residues. Germline loops: CDR1 DFQATT, CDR2 SNEGSKA (reference sequence). DNA of the CDR3: TGCAGTGCTAGGAGCCTTACGGGGCTTGAAAAACTGTTTTTT. Protein: CSARSLTGLEKLFF.

This clonotype was seen many times. The chain couples TRBV6-1 to TRBJ2-1; no definite D call. V was trimmed by 6 bases and J by 4 bases, leaving 7 bases between them. From germline, CDR1 is MNHNS and CDR2 SASEGT. The CDR3 loop spans 12 amino acids. CDR3 residues: CASSPLYNEQFF. CDR3 DNA sequence: TGTGCCAGCAGCCCCTTGTACAATGAGCAGTTCTTC.

This clonotype was observed at least ten times. The chain recombines TRBV12-3 or TRBV12-4 with TRBJ2-7; D perhaps matches TRBD1 (6 bases). This CDR3 has 15 residues. The germline V and J ends were trimmed by 3 bases and 4 bases, with 16 bases remaining between them. The CDR3 coding sequence is TGTGCCAGCAGTTTCCTTCTAGGACAGTTGTACGAGCAGTACTTC. Translating it yields CASSFLLGQLYEQYF.

This clonotype was detected ten times or more. The chain combines TRBV11-2 with TRBJ2-5, with D possibly matching TRBD2 (7 bases). The germline CDR1 and CDR2 sequences are SGHAT and FQNNGV. Trimming shortened V by 3 bases and J by 2 bases, and 10 bases separated the two germline ends. The CDR3 length is 14 residues. CDR3: CASSFAGAQETQYF. The CDR3 coding sequence is TGTGCCAGCAGCTTCGCGGGGGCTCAAGAGACCCAGTACTTC.

This clonotype was picked up a small number of times. The chain combines TRBV11-3 with TRBJ2-3; 12 bases are a match to TRBD2. This CDR3 is 18 amino acids long. The germline gives CDR1 SGHNT, CDR2 YENEEA. V shed 4 bases and J 5 bases; nucleotides not matched to a gene: 13. CDR3 nucleotides: TGTGCCAGCAGCTCCTCGCTAGCGGGAGGGCATAGTGGAGATACGCAGTATTTT. Protein sequence: CASSSSLAGGHSGDTQYF.

This clonotype was recorded at least ten times. This sequence joins TRBV11-2 and TRBJ1-2; D is uncertain. V was clipped by 1 base and J by 8 bases, with 11 bases between them. Germline CDR1 SGHAT, CDR2 FQNNGV. The CDR3 is 13 residues long. The CDR3 DNA reads as TGTGCCAGCAGCTTAGGCGCTTCTTTAGGCTACACCTTC. Amino acids: CASSLGASLGYTF.

This clonotype has ten or more counts. The chain recombines TRBV6-4 with TRBJ2-2, with a possible D match to TRBD1 (6 bases). The CDR3 has 15 residues. V lost 9 bases and J 4 bases, leaving 18 bases between the germline ends. Germline CDR1 reads MRHNA; CDR2 reads SNTAGT. The CDR3 here is CASRAGVTSTGELFF. In DNA, the CDR3 is TGTGCCAGTCGGGCAGGGGTGACGAGCACCGGGGAGCTGTTTTTT.

This clonotype occurred a few times. The J gene is TRBJ1-1, the V gene TRBV30; 7 nucleotides match TRBD1. V lost 3 bases and J lost 1; bases outside the gene matches: 8. The CDR3 length is 15 residues. Germline values: CDR1 GTSNPN, CDR2 SVGIG (reference sequence). This CDR3 is CAWRPRQGTNTEAFF. CDR3 sequence (DNA): TGTGCCTGGAGGCCTCGACAGGGAACGAACACTGAAGCTTTCTTT. The whole variable domain, filled in from reference TRBV30 and TRBJ1-1, reads SQTIHQWPATLVQPVGSPLSLECTVEGTSNPNLYWYRQAAGRGLQLLFYSVGIGQISSEVPQNLSASRPQDRQFILSSKKLLLSDSGFYLCAWRPRQGTNTEAFFGQGTRLTVV.

CDR3 protein: CSASPWDRQLEAFF. The CDR3 coding sequence is TGCAGTGCTAGCCCTTGGGACAGACAGCTTGAAGCTTTCTTT. The rearrangement uses TRBV20-1 and TRBJ1-1, with 7 bases identical to TRBD1. The trim removed 3 bases at V and 7 bases at J, leaving 11 bases unmatched. The CDR3 contains 14 residues. The germline CDR1 and CDR2 sequences are DFQATT and SNEGSKA (reference sequence).

Many counts were recorded for this clonotype. CDR3 sequence: CAISESRLAGEGGEQFF. CDR3 DNA: TGTGCCATCAGTGAATCGAGACTAGCGGGAGAGGGTGGTGAGCAGTTCTTC. This chain uses TRBV10-3 with TRBJ2-1, with 12 bases aligning to TRBD2. V shed 3 bases, J shed 9 bases, and the junction held 12 bases outside the gene matches. The CDR3 is 17 residues long. CDR1 and CDR2 (germline): ENHRY, SYGVKD.

This clonotype has ten or more counts. The chain uses TRBV12-3 or TRBV12-4 and TRBJ1-1; 7 nucleotides match TRBD1. J gave up 1 base and V 5 bases, and 4 bases lay outside the gene matches. The CDR3 contains 14 residues. CDR3 DNA: TGTGCCAGCAGTCCCAACAGGGGGAACACTGAAGCTTTCTTT. Protein: CASSPNRGNTEAFF.

The V call is TRBV6-5, the J call TRBJ2-7; D ambiguous. Looked up from germline, CDR1 is MNHEY and CDR2 is SVGAGI. The V and J ends lost 0 bases and 1 base respectively, with 16 bases between them. This CDR3 comprises 17 residues. For the CDR3, the DNA is TGTGCCAGCAGTTACTCGTTCAGGTCGGGTCCTTCCTACGAGCAGTACTTC. Protein sequence: CASSYSFRSGPSYEQYF.

This clonotype was seen repeatedly, ten times or more. CDR3 in amino acids: CGLGTSGSTDTQYF. Here the CDR3 DNA reads TGTGGACTCGGGACTAGCGGGAGCACAGATACGCAGTATTTT. The V call is TRBV28, the J call TRBJ2-3; TRBD2 matches at 12 bases. CDR1 is MDHEN, CDR2 SYDVKM, per germline. The CDR3 spans 14 residues.

At least ten counts were recorded for this clonotype. The chain combines TRBV2 with TRBJ2-3, with 10 bases lining up with TRBD2. The germline V gene has CDR1 SNHLY and CDR2 FYNNEI. Germline trimming cut 4 bases from V and 5 bases from J; bases unmatched to any gene: 6. This CDR3 has 15 residues. The CDR3, as DNA: TGTGCCAGCAGTGGGACTAGCGGAGGGGGAGATACGCAGTATTTT. Translation: CASSGTSGGGDTQYF.